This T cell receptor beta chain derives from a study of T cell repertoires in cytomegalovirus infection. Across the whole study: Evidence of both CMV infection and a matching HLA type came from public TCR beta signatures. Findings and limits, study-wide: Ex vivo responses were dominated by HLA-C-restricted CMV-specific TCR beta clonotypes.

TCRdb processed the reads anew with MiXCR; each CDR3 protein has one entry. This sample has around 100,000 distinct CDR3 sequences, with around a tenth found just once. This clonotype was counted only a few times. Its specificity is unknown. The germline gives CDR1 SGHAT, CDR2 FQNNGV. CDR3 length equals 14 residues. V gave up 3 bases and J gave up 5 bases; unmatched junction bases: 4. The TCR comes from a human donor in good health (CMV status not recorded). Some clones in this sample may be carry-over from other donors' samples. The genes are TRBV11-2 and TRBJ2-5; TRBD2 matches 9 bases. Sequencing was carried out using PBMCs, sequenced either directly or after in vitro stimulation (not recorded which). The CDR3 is CASSFWTSVETQYF. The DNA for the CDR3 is TGTGCCAGCAGCTTTTGGACTAGCGTTGAGACCCAGTACTTC.